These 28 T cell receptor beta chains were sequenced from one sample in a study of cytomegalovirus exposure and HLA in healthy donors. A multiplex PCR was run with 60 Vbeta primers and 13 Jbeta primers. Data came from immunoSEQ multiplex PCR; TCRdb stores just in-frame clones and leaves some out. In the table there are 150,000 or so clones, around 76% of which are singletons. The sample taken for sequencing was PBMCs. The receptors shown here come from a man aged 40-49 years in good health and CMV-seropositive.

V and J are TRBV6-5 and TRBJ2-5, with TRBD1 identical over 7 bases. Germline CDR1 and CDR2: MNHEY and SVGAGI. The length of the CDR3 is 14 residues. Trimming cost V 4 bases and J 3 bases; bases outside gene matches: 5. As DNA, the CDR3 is TGTGCCAGCAGTTTCTCCGGGACAGAAGAGACCCAGTACTTC. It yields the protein CASSFSGTEETQYF.

CDR3 coding DNA: TGTGCCAGCAGTGAAGCGCTTCGGAGTGGCTCTGGGGCCAACGTCCTGACTTTC. Protein sequence: CASSEALRSGSGANVLTF. The chain has TRBV2 and TRBJ2-6; D not certain. This CDR3 region has 18 residues. Germline-derived CDR1 and CDR2 are SNHLY and FYNNEI. Trimming removed 0 bases at V and 0 bases at J, with 12 bases between.

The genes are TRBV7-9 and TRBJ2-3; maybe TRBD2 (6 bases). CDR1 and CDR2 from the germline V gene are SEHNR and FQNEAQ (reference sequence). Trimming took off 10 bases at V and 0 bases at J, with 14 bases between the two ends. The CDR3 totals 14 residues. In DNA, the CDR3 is TGTGCCACCCGGGGCGGGGCTAGCACAGATACGCAGTATTTT. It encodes CATRGGASTDTQYF.

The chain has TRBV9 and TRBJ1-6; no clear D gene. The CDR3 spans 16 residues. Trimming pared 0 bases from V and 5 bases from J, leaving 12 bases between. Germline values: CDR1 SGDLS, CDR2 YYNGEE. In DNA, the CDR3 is TGTGCCAGCAGCGTAGATCCCCGGAGGGATAATTCACCCCTCCACTTT. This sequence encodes CASSVDPRRDNSPLHF.

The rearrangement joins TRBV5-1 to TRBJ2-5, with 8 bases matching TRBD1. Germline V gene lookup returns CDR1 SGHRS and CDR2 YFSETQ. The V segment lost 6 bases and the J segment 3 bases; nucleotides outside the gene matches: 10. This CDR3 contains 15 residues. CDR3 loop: CASTHYQGAEETQYF. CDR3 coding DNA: TGCGCCAGCACCCACTATCAGGGGGCGGAAGAGACCCAGTACTTC.

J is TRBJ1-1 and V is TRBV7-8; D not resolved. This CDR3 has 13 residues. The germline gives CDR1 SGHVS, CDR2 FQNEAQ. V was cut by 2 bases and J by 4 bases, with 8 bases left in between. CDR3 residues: CASSLWGGTEAFF. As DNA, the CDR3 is TGTGCCAGCAGCTTATGGGGAGGCACTGAAGCTTTCTTT.

The CDR3 DNA follows: TGTGGCCCCAAATGGCCCAGCATATCGTTGAGGTCCCAGTACTTC. Its translation: CGPKWPSISLRSQYF. This chain uses TRBV6-4 with TRBJ2-5, with D uncertain. Germline lookup yields CDR1 MRHNA and CDR2 SNTAGT. There are 15 residues in the CDR3.

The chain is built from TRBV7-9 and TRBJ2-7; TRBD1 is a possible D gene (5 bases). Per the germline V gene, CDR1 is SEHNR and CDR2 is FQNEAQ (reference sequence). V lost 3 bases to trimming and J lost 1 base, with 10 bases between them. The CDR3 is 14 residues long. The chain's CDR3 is CASSFGAASYEQYF. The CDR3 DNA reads TGTGCCAGCAGCTTTGGGGCAGCTTCCTACGAGCAGTACTTC.

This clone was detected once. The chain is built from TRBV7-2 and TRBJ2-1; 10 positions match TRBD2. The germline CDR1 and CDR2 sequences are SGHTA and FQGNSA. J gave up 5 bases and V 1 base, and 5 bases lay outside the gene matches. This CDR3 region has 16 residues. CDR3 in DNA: TGTGCCAGCAGCTTAGTGGCTAGCGGGGGCCACAATGAGCAGTTCTTC. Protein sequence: CASSLVASGGHNEQFF.

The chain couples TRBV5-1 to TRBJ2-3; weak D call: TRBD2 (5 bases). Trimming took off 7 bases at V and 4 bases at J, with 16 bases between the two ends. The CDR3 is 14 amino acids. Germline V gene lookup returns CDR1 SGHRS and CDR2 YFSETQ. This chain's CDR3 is CASGTRSEADTQYF. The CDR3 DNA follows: TGCGCCAGCGGCACGAGGTCGGAGGCAGATACGCAGTATTTT.

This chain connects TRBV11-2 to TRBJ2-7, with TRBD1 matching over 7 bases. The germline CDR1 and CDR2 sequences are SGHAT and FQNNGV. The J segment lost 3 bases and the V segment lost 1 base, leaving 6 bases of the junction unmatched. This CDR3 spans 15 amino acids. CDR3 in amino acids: CASSLGPGGNYEQYF. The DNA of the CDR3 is TGTGCCAGCAGCTTAGGGCCAGGGGGTAACTACGAGCAGTACTTC.

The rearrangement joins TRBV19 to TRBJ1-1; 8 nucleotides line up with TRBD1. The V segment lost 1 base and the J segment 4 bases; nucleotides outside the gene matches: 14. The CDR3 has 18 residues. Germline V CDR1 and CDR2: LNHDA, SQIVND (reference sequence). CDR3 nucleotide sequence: TGTGCCAGTAGTATAGCCTCGCAGGGGGCCCTAAGAAGCACTGAAGCTTTCTTT. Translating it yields CASSIASQGALRSTEAFF.

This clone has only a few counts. The DNA of the CDR3 is TGTGCCAGCAGTGACAGGGGCCCCTCTGGGGCCAACGTCCTGACTTTC. Translation gives CASSDRGPSGANVLTF. The chain recombines TRBV25-1 with TRBJ2-6, with D maybe TRBD1 (6 bases). The CDR3 consists of 16 residues. V lost 3 bases and J 0 bases, leaving 9 bases between the germline ends. Per germline, CDR1 MGHDK and CDR2 SYGVNS.

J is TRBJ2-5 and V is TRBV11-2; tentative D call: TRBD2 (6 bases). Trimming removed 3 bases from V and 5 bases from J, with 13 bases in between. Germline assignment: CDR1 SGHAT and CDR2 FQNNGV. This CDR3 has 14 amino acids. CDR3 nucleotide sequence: TGTGCCAGCAGCTTTGGTAGGAGGGCGGAGACCCAGTACTTC. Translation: CASSFGRRAETQYF.

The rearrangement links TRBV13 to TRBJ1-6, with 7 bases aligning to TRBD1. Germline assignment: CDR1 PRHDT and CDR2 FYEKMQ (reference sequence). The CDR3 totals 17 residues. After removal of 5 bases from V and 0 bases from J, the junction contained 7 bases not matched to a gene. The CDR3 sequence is CASSRGQTGSYNSPLHF. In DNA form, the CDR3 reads TGTGCCAGCAGCCGGGGACAGACGGGCTCCTATAATTCACCCCTCCACTTT.

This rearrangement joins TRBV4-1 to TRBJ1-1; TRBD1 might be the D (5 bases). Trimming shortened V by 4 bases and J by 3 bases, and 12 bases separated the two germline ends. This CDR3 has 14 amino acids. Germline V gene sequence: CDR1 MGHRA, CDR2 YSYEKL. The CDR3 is CASSLMAGHTEAFF. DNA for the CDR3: TGCGCCAGCAGCCTTATGGCAGGGCACACTGAAGCTTTCTTT.

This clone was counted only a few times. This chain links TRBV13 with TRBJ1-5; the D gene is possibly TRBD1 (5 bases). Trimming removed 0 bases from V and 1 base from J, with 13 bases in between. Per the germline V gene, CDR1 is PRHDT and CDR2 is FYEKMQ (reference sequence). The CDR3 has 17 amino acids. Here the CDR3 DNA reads TGTGCCAGCAGCTTAGGGGGATGGGGCGGCAGCAATCAGCCCCAGCATTTT. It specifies CASSLGGWGGSNQPQHF.

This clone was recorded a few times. The CDR3 DNA is TGTGCCAGCAGCGAGGACAGGGTGCCAGAGACCCAGTACTTC. As protein: CASSEDRVPETQYF. The chain has TRBV5-6 and TRBJ2-5; 8 nucleotides align to TRBD1. Germline V gene data show CDR1 as SGHDT and CDR2 as YYEEEE. This CDR3 spans 14 amino acids. Trimming cost V 4 bases and J 4 bases; bases outside gene matches: 6.

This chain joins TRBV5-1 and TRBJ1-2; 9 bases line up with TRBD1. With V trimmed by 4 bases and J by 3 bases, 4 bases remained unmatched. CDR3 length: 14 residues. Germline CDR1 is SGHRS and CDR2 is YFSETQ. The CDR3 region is CASSLRTGDYGYTF. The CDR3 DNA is TGCGCCAGCAGCCTACGGACAGGGGACTATGGCTACACCTTC.

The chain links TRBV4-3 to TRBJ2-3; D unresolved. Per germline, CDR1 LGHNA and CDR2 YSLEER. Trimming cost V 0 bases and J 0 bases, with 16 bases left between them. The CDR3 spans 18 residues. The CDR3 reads CASSQDRWALRSTDTQYF. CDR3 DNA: TGCGCCAGCAGCCAAGATCGATGGGCCCTTCGAAGCACAGATACGCAGTATTTT.

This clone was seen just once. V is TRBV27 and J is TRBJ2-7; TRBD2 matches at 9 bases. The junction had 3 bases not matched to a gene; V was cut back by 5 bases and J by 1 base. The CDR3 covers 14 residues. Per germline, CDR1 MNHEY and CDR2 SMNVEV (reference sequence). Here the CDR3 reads CASSAAGGSYEQYF. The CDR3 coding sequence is TGTGCCAGCAGTGCCGCGGGGGGGTCCTACGAGCAGTACTTC.

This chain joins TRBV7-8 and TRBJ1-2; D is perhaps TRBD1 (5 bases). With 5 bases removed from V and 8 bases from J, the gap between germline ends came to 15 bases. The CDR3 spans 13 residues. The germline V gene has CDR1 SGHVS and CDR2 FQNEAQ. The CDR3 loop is CASSGGGAGGYTF. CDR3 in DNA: TGTGCCAGCAGCGGGGGGGGAGCGGGCGGCTACACCTTC.

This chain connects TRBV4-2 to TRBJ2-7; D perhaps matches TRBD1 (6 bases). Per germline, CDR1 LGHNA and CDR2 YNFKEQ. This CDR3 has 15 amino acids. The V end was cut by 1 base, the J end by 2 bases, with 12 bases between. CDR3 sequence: CASSQGTGQPYEQYF. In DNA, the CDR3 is TGTGCCAGCAGCCAAGGGACCGGACAGCCCTACGAGCAGTACTTC.

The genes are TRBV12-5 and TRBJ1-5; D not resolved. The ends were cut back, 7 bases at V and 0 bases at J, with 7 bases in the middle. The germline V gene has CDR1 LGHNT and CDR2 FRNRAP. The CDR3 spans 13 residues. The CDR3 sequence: CASVPGSNQPQHF. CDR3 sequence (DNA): TGTGCTAGTGTACCGGGTAGCAATCAGCCCCAGCATTTT.

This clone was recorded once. This CDR3 is CASSLDKGTSIGADTQYF. The CDR3 nucleotides read TGTGCCAGCAGCTTGGACAAAGGGACTTCAATCGGCGCAGATACGCAGTATTTT. The gene calls are TRBV5-6 and TRBJ2-3; TRBD2 is a possible D gene (6 bases). Germline assignment: CDR1 SGHDT and CDR2 YYEEEE. V gave up 0 bases and J gave up 4 bases, with 21 bases separating them. CDR3 size: 18 residues. Based on the CDR3 plus reference TRBV5-6 and TRBJ2-3, the full variable domain is DAGVTQSPTHLIKTRGQQVTLRCSPKSGHDTVSWYQQALGQGPQFIFQYYEEEERQRGNFPDRFSGHQFPNYSSELNVNALLLGDSALYLCASSLDKGTSIGADTQYFGPGTRLTVL.

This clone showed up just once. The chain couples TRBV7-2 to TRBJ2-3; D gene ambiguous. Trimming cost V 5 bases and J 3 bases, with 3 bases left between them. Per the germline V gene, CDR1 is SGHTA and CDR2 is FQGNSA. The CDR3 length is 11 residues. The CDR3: CASSPTDTQYF. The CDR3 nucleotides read TGTGCCAGCAGCCCAACAGATACGCAGTATTTT. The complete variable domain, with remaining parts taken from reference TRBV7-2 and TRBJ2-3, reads GAGVSQSPSNKVTEKGKDVELRCDPISGHTALYWYRQSLGQGLEFLIYFQGNSAPDKSGLPSDRFSAERTGGSVSTLTIQRTQQEDSAVYLCASSPTDTQYFGPGTRLTVL.

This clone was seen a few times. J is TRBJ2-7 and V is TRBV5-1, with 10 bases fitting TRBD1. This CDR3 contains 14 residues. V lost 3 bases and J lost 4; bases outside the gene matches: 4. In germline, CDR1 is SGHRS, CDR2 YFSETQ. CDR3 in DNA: TGCGCCAGCAGCTCGACAGGGGGCGCATACGAGCAGTACTTC. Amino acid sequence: CASSSTGGAYEQYF.

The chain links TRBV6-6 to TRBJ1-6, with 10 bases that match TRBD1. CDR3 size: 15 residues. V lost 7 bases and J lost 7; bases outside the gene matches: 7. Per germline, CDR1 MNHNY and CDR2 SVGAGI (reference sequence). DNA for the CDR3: TGTGCCAGCAAACCGACAGGGGGCCTAAATTCACCCCTCCACTTT. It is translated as CASKPTGGLNSPLHF.